The rows below give T cell receptor beta chains drawn from one sample of a study of blood T cell repertoires in COVID-19. Measured with immunoSEQ multiplex PCR; TCRdb has only the in-frame clones, and not every one. The table has around 180,000 clones, about 80% seen once. Specimen: peripheral blood. The receptors come from a man between 65 and 79 years old with active or convalescent COVID-19. Both conserved end residues are part of each CDR3.

V gene	CDR3 protein
TRBV21-1	CASSKELDRGRSDQPQHF
TRBV5-1	CASSLAQTDTQYF
TRBV11-2	CASRRSGQGNYEQYF
TRBV29-1	CSVELGAGTDTQYF
TRBV7-8	CASSLAGAAGNTIYF
TRBV7-9	CASSPGGREETQYF
TRBV23-1	CASSQRGRSETHEQYF
TRBV5-1	CASSLGTSGNYEQYF
TRBV7-9	CASSDRAGHLSSGNTIYF
TRBV5-1	CASSLGRQGARFQTQYF
TRBV3-1/TRBV3-2	CASSQTHQGEQFF
TRBV10-3	CAISEGQGKGEQFF
TRBV9	CASSVSTQGSIGEQFF
TRBV30	CAWSPKQGTGYTF
TRBV7-9	CASSFQTNSEAFF
TRBV27	CASSLYRTSIYEQYF
TRBV2	CASSETRGPNEQFF
TRBV5-1	CASSLFRQGITDTEAFF
TRBV5-1	CASSLLTGSDEKLFF
TRBV6-5	CASSPGTANSYEQYF
TRBV30	CAWRRGGYTF
TRBV2	CASSEKGQGQGGYTF
TRBV10-3	CAISRGDANEQFF
TRBV5-1	CASSPGTSGSIGETQYF
TRBV5-8	CASSLARQGGNYGYTF
TRBV11-2	CASRPIRRGRPDTQYF
TRBV27	CASTPLSAGRIPYSGANVLTF
TRBV11-2	CASSSPTSGNSYEQYF
TRBV9	CASSPREVNEKLFF
TRBV7-3	CASSLNRAGETQYF
TRBV9	CASSQGTGPGEQFF
TRBV15	CATKVWTGNTEAFF
TRBV5-5	CASSYDRGSGNTIYF
TRBV9	CASSEGGLADTDTQYF
TRBV9	CASSVDQGSGGYYEQYF
TRBV5-1	CASSWGDTEAFF
TRBV29-1	CSVSRGNYGYTF
TRBV6-5	CASSYSTGHTQYF
TRBV9	CASSVGDGGRSYNEQFF
TRBV6-1	CASSERGYEQYF
TRBV30	CAWNTGGETQYF
TRBV5-1	CASSLSGGNEQYF
TRBV6-6	CASRGGQNPGNTIYF
TRBV3-1/TRBV3-2	CASSLTTSYEQFF
TRBV5-4	CASSLGPGQGAGNTIYF
TRBV5-1	CASSLDVTSGTPPDTQYF
TRBV9	CASSPLVGRGKLFF
TRBV6-5	CASAGISNQPQHF